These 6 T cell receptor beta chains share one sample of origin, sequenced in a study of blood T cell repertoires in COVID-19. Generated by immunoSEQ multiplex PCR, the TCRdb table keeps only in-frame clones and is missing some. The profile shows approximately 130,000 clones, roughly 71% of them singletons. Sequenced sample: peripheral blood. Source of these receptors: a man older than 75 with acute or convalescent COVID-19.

The CDR3 spells CASSRTGGGQPQHF. Here the CDR3 DNA reads TGTGCCAGCAGCCGTACAGGGGGCGGTCAGCCCCAGCATTTT. J is TRBJ1-5 and V is TRBV7-8; TRBD1 matches at 9 bases. CDR3 size: 14 residues. CDR1 is SGHVS and CDR2 is FQNEAQ in the germline V gene. V lost 5 bases to trimming and J lost 6 bases; unmatched junction nucleotides: 5.

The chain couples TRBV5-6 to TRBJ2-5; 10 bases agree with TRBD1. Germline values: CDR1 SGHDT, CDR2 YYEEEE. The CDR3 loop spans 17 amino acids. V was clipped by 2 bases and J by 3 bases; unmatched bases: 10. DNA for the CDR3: TGTGCCAGCAGCTTAGAAAAAGAGACAGGGGGCAAAGAGACCCAGTACTTC. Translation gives CASSLEKETGGKETQYF.

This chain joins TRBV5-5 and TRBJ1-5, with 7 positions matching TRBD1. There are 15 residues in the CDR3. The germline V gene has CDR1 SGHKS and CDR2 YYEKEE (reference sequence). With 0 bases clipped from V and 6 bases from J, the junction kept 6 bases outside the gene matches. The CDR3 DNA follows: TGTGCCAGCAGCTTGGCACAGGGGCCTAGTCAGCCCCAGCATTTT. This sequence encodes CASSLAQGPSQPQHF.

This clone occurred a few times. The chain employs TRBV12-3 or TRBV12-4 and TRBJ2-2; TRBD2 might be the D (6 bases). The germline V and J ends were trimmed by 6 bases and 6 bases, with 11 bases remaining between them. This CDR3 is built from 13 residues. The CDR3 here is CASSPTSPGELFF. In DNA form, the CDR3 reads TGTGCCAGCAGCCCGACTAGTCCCGGGGAGCTGTTTTTT.

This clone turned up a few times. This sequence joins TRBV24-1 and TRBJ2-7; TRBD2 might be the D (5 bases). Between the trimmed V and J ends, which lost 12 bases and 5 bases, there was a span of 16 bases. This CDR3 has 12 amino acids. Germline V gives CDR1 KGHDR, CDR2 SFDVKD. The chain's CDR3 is CAGKEGSHEQYF. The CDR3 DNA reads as TGTGCCGGGAAGGAAGGGAGCCACGAGCAGTACTTC.

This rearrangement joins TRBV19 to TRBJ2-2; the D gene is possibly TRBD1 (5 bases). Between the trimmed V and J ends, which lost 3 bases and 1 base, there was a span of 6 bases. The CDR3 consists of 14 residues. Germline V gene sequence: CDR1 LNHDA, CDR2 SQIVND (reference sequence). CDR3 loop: CASSIGQNTGELFF. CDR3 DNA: TGTGCCAGTAGTATCGGACAGAACACCGGGGAGCTGTTTTTT. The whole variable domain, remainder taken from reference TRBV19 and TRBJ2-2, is DGGITQSPKYLFRKEGQNVTLSCEQNLNHDAMYWYRQDPGQGLRLIYYSQIVNDFQKGDIAEGYSVSREKKESFPLTVTSAQKNPTAFYLCASSIGQNTGELFFGEGSRLTVL.